The clone carrying this TCR beta chain was detected only once. This sample is part of a study of OX40 agonist ivuxolimab in advanced cancers. Study-wide context: Ivuxolimab, which is an agonistic anti-OX40 (CD134) antibody, was administered to the patients. All patients had ivuxolimab intravenously every 2 weeks at 0.01 to 10 mg/kg.

Trimming cost V 6 bases and J 8 bases, with 22 bases left between them. This CDR3 is 15 amino acids long. The germline V gene encodes CDR1 MNHEY and CDR2 SVGAGI. Sequencing was performed with immunoSEQ multiplex PCR; in TCRdb, only in-frame clones are kept and a portion is missing. Of more than 45,000 clones listed, 83% are singletons. The clonotype originates from an adult with an advanced solid tumor such as melanoma, head and neck, liver or kidney cancer. The sequencing here drew on CD4+ or CD8+ T cells sorted from blood, taken in a trial of the OX40 agonist ivuxolimab. This chain links TRBV6-5 with TRBJ1-2, with D possibly being TRBD1 (5 bases). CDR3 in amino acids: CASRQFPGLLRGYTF. The CDR3 nucleotides are TGTGCCAGCAGACAATTCCCGGGACTCTTGAGGGGCTACACCTTC.